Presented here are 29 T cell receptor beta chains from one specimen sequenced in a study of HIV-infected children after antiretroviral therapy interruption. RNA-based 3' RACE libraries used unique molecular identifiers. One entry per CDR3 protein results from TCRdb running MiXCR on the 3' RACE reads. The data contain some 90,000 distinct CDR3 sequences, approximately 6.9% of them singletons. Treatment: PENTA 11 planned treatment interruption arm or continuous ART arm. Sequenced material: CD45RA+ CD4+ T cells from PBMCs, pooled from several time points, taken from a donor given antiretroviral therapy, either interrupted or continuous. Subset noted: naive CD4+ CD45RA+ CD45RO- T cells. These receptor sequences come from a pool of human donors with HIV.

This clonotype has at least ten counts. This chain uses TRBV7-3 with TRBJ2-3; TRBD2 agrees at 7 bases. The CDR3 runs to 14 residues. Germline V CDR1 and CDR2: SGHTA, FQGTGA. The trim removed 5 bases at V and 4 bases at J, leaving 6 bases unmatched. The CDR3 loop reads CASSISGVSDTQYF. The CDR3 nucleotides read TGTGCCAGCAGCATAAGCGGGGTCTCAGATACGCAGTATTTT.

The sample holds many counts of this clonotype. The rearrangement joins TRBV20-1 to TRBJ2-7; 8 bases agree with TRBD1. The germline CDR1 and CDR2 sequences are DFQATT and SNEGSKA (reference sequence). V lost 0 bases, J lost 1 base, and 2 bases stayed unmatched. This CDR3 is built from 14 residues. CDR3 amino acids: CSARDDRGSYEQYF. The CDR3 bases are TGCAGTGCTAGAGACGACAGGGGTTCCTACGAGCAGTACTTC.

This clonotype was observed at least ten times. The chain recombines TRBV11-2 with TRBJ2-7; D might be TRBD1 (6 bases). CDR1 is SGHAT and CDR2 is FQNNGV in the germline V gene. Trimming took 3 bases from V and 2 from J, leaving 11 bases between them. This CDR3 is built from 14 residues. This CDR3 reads CASSLMNRAYEQYF. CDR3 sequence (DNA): TGTGCCAGCAGCTTGATGAACAGGGCCTACGAGCAGTACTTC. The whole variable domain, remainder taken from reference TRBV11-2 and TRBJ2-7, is EAGVAQSPRYKIIEKRQSVAFWCNPISGHATLYWYQQILGQGPKLLIQFQNNGVVDDSQLPKDRFSAERLKGVDSTLKIQPAKLEDSAVYLCASSLMNRAYEQYFGPGTRLTVT.

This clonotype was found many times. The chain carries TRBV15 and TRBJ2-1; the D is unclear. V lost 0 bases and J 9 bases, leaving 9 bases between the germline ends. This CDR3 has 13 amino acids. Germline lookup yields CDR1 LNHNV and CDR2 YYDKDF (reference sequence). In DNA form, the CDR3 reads TGTGCCACCAGCAGAGATGGGGTGGGTGAGCAGTTCTTC. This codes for CATSRDGVGEQFF.

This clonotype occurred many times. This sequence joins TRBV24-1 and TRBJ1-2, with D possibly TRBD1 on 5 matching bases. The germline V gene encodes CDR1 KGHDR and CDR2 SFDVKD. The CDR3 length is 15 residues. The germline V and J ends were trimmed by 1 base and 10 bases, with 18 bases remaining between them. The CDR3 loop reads CATSDFGTYMGDYTF. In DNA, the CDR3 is TGTGCCACCAGTGATTTCGGGACCTATATGGGAGACTACACCTTC.

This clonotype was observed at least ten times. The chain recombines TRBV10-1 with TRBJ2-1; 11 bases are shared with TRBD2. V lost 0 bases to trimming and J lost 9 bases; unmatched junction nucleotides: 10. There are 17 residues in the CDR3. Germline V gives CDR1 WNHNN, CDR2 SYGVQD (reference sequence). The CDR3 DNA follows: TGCGCCAGCAGTGAGTCGATGCTAGCGGGAGGACCCGGTGAGCAGTTCTTC. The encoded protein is CASSESMLAGGPGEQFF.

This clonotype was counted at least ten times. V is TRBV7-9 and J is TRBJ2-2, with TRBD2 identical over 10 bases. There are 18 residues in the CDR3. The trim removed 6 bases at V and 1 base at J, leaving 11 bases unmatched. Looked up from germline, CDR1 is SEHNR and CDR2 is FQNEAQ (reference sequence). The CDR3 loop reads CASRSVRLAGVNTGELFF. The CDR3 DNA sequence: TGTGCCAGCAGGTCGGTTCGTCTAGCGGGAGTGAACACCGGGGAGCTGTTTTTT.

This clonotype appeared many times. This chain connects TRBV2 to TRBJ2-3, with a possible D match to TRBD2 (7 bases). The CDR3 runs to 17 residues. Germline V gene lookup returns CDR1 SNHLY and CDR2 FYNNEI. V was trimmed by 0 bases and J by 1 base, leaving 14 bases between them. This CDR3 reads CASSEALQGRGTDTQYF. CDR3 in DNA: TGTGCCAGCAGTGAAGCGCTTCAGGGGAGGGGCACAGATACGCAGTATTTT.

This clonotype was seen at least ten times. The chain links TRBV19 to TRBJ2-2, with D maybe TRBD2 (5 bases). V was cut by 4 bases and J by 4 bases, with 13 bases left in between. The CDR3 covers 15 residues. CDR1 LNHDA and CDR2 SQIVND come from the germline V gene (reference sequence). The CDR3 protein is CASSSLREGTGELFF. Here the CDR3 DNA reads TGTGCCAGTAGTAGCTTGAGGGAAGGCACCGGGGAGCTGTTTTTT.

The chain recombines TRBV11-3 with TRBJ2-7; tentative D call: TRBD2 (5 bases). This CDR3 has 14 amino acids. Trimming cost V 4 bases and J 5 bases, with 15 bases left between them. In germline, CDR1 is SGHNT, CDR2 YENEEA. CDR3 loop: CASSYGTGSDEQYF. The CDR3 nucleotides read TGTGCCAGCAGCTACGGCACGGGGAGTGACGAGCAGTACTTC.

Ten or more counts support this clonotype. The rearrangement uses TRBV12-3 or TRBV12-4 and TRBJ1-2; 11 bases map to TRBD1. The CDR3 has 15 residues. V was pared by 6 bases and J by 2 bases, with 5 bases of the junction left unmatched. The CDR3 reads CASRDRGPENYGYTF. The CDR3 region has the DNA TGTGCCAGCAGGGACAGGGGGCCGGAGAACTATGGCTACACCTTC.

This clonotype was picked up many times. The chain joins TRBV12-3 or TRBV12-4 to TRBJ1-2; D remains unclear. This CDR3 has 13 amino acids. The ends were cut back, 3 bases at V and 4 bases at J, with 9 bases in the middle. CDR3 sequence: CASSLGLTYGYTF. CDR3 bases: TGTGCCAGCAGTTTGGGGTTAACCTATGGCTACACCTTC.

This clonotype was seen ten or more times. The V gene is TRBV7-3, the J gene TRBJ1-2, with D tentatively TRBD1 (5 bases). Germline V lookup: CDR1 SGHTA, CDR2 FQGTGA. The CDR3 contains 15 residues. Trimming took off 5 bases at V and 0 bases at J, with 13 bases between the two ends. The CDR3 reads CASSPGTVSNYGYTF. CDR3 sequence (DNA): TGTGCCAGCAGCCCTGGGACGGTTTCTAACTATGGCTACACCTTC.

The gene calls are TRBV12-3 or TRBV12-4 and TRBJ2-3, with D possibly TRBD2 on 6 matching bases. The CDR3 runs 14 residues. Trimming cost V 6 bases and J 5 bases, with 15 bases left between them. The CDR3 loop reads CASSKTRTLDTQYF. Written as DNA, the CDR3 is TGTGCCAGCAGCAAGACTAGGACCTTAGATACGCAGTATTTT.

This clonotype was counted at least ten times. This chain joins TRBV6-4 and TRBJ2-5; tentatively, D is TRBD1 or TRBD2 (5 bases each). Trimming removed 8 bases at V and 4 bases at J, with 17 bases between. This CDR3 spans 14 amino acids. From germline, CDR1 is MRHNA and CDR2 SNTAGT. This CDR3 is CASRPTGTSETQYF. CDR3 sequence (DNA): TGTGCCAGCCGACCTACGGGGACCTCAGAGACCCAGTACTTC.

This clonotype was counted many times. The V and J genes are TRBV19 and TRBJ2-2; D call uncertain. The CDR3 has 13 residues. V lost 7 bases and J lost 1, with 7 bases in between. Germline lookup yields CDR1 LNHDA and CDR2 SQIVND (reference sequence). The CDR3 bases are TGTGCCAGTAATGCGCGGAACACCGGGGAGCTGTTTTTT. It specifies CASNARNTGELFF.

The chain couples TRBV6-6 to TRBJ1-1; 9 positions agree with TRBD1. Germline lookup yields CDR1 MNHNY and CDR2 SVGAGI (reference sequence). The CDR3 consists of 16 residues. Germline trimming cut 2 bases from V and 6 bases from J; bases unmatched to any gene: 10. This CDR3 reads CASSYPSGTGFSEAFF. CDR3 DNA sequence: TGTGCCAGCAGTTACCCATCCGGGACAGGGTTCTCTGAAGCTTTCTTT.

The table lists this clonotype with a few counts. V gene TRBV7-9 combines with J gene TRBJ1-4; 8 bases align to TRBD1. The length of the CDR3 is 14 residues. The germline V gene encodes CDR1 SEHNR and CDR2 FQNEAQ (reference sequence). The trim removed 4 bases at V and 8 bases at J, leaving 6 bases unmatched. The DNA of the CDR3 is TGTGCCAGCAGCTCCGACAGGGGAGGGGAAAAACTGTTTTTT. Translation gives CASSSDRGGEKLFF.

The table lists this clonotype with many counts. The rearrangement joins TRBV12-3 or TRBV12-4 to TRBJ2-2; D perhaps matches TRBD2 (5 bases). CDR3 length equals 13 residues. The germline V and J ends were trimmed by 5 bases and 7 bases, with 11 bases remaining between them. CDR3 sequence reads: CASSDRAGGELFF. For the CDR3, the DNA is TGTGCCAGCAGTGACCGCGCGGGCGGGGAGCTGTTTTTT.

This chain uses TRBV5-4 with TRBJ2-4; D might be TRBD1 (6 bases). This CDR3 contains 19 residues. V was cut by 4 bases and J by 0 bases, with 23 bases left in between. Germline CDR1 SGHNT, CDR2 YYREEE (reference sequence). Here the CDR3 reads CASSPLPRLGGVAKNIQYF. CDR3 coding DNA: TGTGCCAGCAGCCCCCTTCCTAGGTTAGGGGGTGTAGCCAAAAACATTCAGTACTTC.

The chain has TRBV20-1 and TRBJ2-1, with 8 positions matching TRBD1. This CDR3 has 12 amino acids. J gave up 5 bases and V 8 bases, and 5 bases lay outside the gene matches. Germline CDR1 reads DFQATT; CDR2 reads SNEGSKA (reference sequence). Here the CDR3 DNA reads TGCAGTCTGGACAGGGAACACAATGAGCAGTTCTTC. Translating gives CSLDREHNEQFF.

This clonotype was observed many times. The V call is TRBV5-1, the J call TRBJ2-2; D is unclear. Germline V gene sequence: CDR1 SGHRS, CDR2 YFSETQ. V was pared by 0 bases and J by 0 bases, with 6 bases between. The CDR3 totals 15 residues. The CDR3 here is CASSLERTNTGELFF. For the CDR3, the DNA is TGCGCCAGCAGCTTGGAAAGGACGAACACCGGGGAGCTGTTTTTT.

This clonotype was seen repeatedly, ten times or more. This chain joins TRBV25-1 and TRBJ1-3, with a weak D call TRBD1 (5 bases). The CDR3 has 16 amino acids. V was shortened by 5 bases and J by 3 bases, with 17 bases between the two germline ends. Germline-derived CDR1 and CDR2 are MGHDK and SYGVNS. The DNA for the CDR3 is TGTGCCAGCAGTTCGCCCGTCGGGACCGATGGAAACACCATATATTTT. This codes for CASSSPVGTDGNTIYF.

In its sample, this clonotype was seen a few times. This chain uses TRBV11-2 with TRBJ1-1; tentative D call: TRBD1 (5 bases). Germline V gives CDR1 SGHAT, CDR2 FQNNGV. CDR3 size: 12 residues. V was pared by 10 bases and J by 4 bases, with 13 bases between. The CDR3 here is CAIIQGSTEAFF. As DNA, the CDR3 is TGTGCCATTATCCAGGGTAGCACTGAAGCTTTCTTT.

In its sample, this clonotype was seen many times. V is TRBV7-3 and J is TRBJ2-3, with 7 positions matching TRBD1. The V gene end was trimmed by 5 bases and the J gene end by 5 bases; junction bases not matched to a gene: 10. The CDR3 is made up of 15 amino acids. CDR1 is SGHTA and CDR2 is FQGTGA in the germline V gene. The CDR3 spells CASSPERAGGDTQYF. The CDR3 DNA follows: TGTGCCAGCAGCCCTGAGAGGGCAGGGGGAGATACGCAGTATTTT.

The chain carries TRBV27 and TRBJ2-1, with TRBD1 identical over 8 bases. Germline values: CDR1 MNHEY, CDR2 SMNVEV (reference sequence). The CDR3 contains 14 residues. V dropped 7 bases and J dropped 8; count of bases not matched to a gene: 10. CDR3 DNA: TGTGCCAGCAAAGAGACAGGGGTCTTCGATGAGCAGTTCTTC. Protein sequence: CASKETGVFDEQFF.

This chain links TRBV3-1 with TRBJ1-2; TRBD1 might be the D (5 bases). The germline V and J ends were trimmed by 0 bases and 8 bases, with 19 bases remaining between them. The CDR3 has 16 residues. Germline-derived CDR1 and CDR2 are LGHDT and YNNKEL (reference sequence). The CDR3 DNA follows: TGTGCCAGCAGCCAAGACTTGATAAATTCAGGGTACGGCTACACCTTC. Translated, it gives CASSQDLINSGYGYTF.

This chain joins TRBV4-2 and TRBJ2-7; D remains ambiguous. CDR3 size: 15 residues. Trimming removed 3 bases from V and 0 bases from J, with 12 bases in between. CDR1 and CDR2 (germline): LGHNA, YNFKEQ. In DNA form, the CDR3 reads TGTGCCAGCAGCCATGCACATCAAGACTCCTACGAGCAGTACTTC. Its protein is CASSHAHQDSYEQYF.

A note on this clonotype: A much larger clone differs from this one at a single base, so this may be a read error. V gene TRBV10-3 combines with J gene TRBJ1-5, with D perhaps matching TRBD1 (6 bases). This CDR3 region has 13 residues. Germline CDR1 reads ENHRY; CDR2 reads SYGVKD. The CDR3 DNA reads TGTGCCATCACGGGGGACATTCGCCAGCCCCGGCATTTT. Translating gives CAITGDIRQPRHF.